Below, one TCR beta chain is given with its context. The antigen it binds to is not known. This may be a read error, as it is one base from a much larger clone. These data are taken from a study of immune heterogeneity within non-small cell lung tumors (dated by TCRdb to the late 2010s). With regard to the full study: By histology, a handful of squamous cell carcinomas, about 11 non-squamous carcinomas and 1 tumor not otherwise specified were included. The study combined whole-exome sequencing, RNA-seq and TCR beta repertoire sequencing of multiple spatially distinct regions from each NSCLC tumor to examine intratumoral immune heterogeneity. TCR repertoires were analyzed from roughly 60 tumor loci of around 15 patients, while transcriptome data covered only around 45 loci from about 11 patients. Binding of neoantigens to the HLA alleles of each patient was predicted with netMHCpan-3.0 for mutant peptides of 8 to 11 amino acids.

General study outcomes and caveats: High-frequency TCR beta clonotypes were found to be largely distinct between individual patients. Identical dominant CDR3B clonotypes recurred across loci within a patient, yet different tumor locations also harbored unique high-frequency clones. Local T-cell repertoire clonality showed a statistically significant but moderate positive correlation with local tumor mutational burden (R around 0.36).

The TCR beta CDR3 region was amplified with a multiplex PCR system whose first round of roughly 11 cycles used 32 V-gene forward primers and 13 J-gene reverse primers. The first PCR round was done with a QIAGEN Multiplex PCR Kit, and the primer sequences were filed in Chinese patent CN105087789A. A second PCR round added Illumina universal primers using the Phusion High-Fidelity PCR Kit. TCR libraries were paired-end sequenced at 151 bp read length on the Illumina HiSeq X Ten platform. As for the original processing: Cutadapt removed reads without multiplex PCR primers, PEAR merged read pairs, and MiXCR with default settings called CDR3 regions. Repertoire diversity was assessed by Shannon entropy, and clonality was calculated as one minus the Shannon entropy divided by the ln of the count of productive unique sequences. A clonotype counted as a dominant or high-frequency T-cell clone when its frequency was 0.5% or higher. TCRdb passed the public sequencing reads through fastp at Q25 and MiXCR, retaining productive beta sequences. A single entry per CDR3 protein holds the most common genes and DNA from its merged rows. For this entry, the V and J calls and clone size follow TCRdb and not the study's own pipeline. In all, the sample holds more than 10,000 distinct CDR3 sequences, and 25% to 30% of those were seen once. Together, the top ten hold 13% of the sample.

Genomic DNA was extracted from bulk tumor tissue and used as the TCR template, and around 540 ng gDNA was amplified per sample. During surgery, multiple biopsies were taken from each primary tumor, with sampling sites spaced as far apart as possible within the tumor mass. The study cohort was described as untreated, and the patients were newly diagnosed NSCLC cases having curative surgery. Donors were some 15 newly diagnosed non-small cell lung cancer patients undergoing surgery with curative intent. The resected tumor masses were reviewed by two independent pathologists. Sequencing was performed only on DNA and RNA samples of high quality. Taken from cysteine to phenylalanine, the CDR3 has 17 residues. The read is trimmed to its CDR3 DNA, 51 bases read in frame from base 1. CDR1 and CDR2 are read off the germline V gene as SGHRS and YFSETQ.

The source material was lung tumor tissue. Recombination connected TRBV5-1 to TRBJ2-2; the D gene assignment is ambiguous. This clonotype originated in a man aged 45 to 65 with non-small cell lung cancer. The sequenced DNA is TGCGCCAGCAACTTGGTGGACGGACCGGTATTTACCGGGGAGCTGTTTTTT. Its protein product is CASNLVDGPVFTGELFF.